This T cell receptor (beta chain) was sequenced for a study of T cells in localized non-small cell lung cancer. The germline V gene encodes CDR1 SGHAT and CDR2 FQNNGV. V was shortened by 2 bases and J by 7 bases, with 9 bases between the two germline ends. The CDR3 totals 13 residues. Of note for this clone: Its antigen is not identified.

Findings and limits, study-wide: Appearing in adjacent lung were a median approximately 50 of the top 100 tumor clones. Greater T cell density in blood accompanied longer overall survival.

Assay used: immunoSEQ multiplex PCR; TCRdb lists only in-frame clones, some missing. The repertoire holds some 56,000 clones, around 86% seen once, with 5.2% in the top ten. The sequence was collected from a woman aged 35-75 years with stage I lung adenocarcinoma. The V and J genes are TRBV11-2 and TRBJ2-1, with D unclear. This sample comprised peripheral blood, obtained before any cancer treatment. The CDR3 DNA is TGTGCCAGCAGCTTATATGGTGTGAATGAGCAGTTCTTC. Its translation is CASSLYGVNEQFF.